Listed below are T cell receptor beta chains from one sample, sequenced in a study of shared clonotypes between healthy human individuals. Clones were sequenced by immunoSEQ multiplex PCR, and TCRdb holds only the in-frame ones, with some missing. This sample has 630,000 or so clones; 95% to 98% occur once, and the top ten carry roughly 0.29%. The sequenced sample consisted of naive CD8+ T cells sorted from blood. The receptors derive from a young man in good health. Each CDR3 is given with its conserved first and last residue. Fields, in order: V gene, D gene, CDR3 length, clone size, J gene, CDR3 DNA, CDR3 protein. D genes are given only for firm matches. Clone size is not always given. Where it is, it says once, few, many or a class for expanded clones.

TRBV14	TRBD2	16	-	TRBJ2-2	TGTGCCAGCAGCCTGGTAGCGGGAGAGAACACCGGGGAGCTGTTTTTT	CASSLVAGENTGELFF
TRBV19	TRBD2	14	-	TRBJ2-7	TGTGCCAGTAGGGGGAGGGACCGACCCTACGAGCAGTACTTC	CASRGRDRPYEQYF
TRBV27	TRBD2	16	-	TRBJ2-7	TGTGCCAGCAGCGTAGGGACTAGCGGACTTTTCTACGAGCAGTACTTC	CASSVGTSGLFYEQYF
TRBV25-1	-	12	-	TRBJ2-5	TGTGCCAGCAGTGAAGATCAAGAGACCCAGTACTTC	CASSEDQETQYF
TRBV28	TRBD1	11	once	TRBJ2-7	TGTGCCAGCAGTCCAGGACAGGGTCTGTACTTC	CASSPGQGLYF
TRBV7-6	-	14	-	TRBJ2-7	TGTGCCAGCAGCTTAGTGGGCTTCAGTAGCGAGCAGTACTTC	CASSLVGFSSEQYF
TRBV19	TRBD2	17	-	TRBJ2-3	TGTGCCAGTAGTAGGCGACTAGCGGGAGGCGGCACAGATACGCAGTATTTT	CASSRRLAGGGTDTQYF
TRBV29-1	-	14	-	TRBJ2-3	TGCAGCGTTGAGAGAGGATTAGGGACAGATACGCAGTATTTT	CSVERGLGTDTQYF
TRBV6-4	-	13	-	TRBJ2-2	TGTGCCAGCAGTGACTCGGACACCGGGGAGCTGTTTTTT	CASSDSDTGELFF
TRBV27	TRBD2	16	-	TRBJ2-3	TGTGCCAGCAGTCGGTTTAGCGGGAGGGCCCTAGATACGCAGTATTTT	CASSRFSGRALDTQYF
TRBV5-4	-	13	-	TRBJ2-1	TGTGCCAGCAGCTTAGACAGTTACAATGAGCAGTTCTTC	CASSLDSYNEQFF
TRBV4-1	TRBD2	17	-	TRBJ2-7	TGCGCCAGCAGCCAAGGGAGCGGGACTTTTACCTCCTACGAGCAGTACTTC	CASSQGSGTFTSYEQYF
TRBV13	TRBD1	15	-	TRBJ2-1	TGTGCCAGCAGCGGAGGGGGGACAGGGAGTCATGAGCAGTTCTTC	CASSGGGTGSHEQFF
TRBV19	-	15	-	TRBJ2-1	TGTGCCAGTAGTCCCACACCCGGGACCACCAATGAGCAGTTCTTC	CASSPTPGTTNEQFF
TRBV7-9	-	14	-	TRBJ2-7	TGTGCCAGCAGCCCAGCTGGCAGCTTCTACGAGCAGTACTTC	CASSPAGSFYEQYF
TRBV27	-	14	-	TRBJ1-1	TGTGCCAGCAGCCAGGGGAACATGAACACTGAAGCTTTCTTT	CASSQGNMNTEAFF
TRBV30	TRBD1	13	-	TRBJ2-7	TGTGCCTGGAGGGGGACAGAGACCTACGAGCAGTACTTC	CAWRGTETYEQYF
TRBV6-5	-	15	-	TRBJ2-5	TGTGCCAGCAGTTACGGGGGTGGAGCGGTGGAGACCCAGTACTTC	CASSYGGGAVETQYF
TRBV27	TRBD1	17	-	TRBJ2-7	TGTGCCAGCAGTTTATCCCCTTTGGACAGGGGGAACTACGAGCAGTACTTC	CASSLSPLDRGNYEQYF
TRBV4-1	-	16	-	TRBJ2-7	TGCGCCAGCAGCCAAAGAGACCCTTCGGGCACCTACGAGCAGTACTTC	CASSQRDPSGTYEQYF
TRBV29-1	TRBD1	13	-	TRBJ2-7	TGCAGCGTTACCGGGACAGGGGACTACGAGCAGTACTTC	CSVTGTGDYEQYF
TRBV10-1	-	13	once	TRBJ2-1	TGCGCCAGCAGTGTCGGCGGATACAATGAGCAGTTCTTC	CASSVGGYNEQFF
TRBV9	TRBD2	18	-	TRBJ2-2	TGTGCCAGCAGCGTTTCCCGGACTAGCGGCACGAACACCGGGGAGCTGTTTTTT	CASSVSRTSGTNTGELFF
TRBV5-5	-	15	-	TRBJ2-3	TGTGCCAGAAGCTTACCTCCTGGCAGCACAGATACGCAGTATTTT	CARSLPPGSTDTQYF
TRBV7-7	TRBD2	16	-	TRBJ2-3	TGTGCCAGCAGCCCCGGGGGGGAGGGGTACACAGATACGCAGTATTTT	CASSPGGEGYTDTQYF
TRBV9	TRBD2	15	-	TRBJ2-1	TGTGCCAGCAGCCTTAACAGCGGGAGTCGTAATGAGCAGTTCTTC	CASSLNSGSRNEQFF
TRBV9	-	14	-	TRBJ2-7	TGTGCCAGCAGCGTCGAACTGAGCTCCTACGAGCAGTACTTC	CASSVELSSYEQYF
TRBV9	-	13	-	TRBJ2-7	TGTGCCAGCAGCGATGGACCCTCCTACGAGCAGTACTTC	CASSDGPSYEQYF
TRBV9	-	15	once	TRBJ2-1	TGTGCCAGCAGCGTAGGAACAGGCAACGTTAATGAGCAGTTCTTC	CASSVGTGNVNEQFF
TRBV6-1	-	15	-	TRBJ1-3	TGTGCCAGCAGTGAAGACGCAGCCTCTGGAAACACCATATATTTT	CASSEDAASGNTIYF
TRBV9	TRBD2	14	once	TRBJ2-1	TGTGCCAGCAGCGTCCTAGCGGGGAACAATGAGCAGTTCTTC	CASSVLAGNNEQFF
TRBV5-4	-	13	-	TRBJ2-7	TGTGCCAGCAGCTTTGACAGCTCCTACGAGCAGTACTTC	CASSFDSSYEQYF
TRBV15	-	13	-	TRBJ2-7	TGTGCCACCAGCAGTAGAGGGACCTACGAGCAGTACTTC	CATSSRGTYEQYF
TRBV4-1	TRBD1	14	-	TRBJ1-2	TGCGCCAGCAGCCAAGCCGGGACAGTCGTTGGCTACACCTTC	CASSQAGTVVGYTF
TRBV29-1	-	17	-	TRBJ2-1	TGCAGCGTTGAAGGGTTCGCTAGTGCCCACTCCTACAATGAGCAGTTCTTC	CSVEGFASAHSYNEQFF
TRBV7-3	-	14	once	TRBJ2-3	TGTGCCAGCGAAGGGCTCCTTAGCACAGATACGCAGTATTTT	CASEGLLSTDTQYF
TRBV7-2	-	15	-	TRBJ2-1	TGTGCCAGCAGCTCGGGCCCCAACAGGGACAATGAGCAGTTCTTC	CASSSGPNRDNEQFF
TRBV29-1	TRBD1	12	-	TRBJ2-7	TGCAGCGTTAGGAGACAGGGCTACGAGCAGTACTTC	CSVRRQGYEQYF
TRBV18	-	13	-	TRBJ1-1	TGTGCCAGCTCACCGGGGCCGAACACTGAAGCTTTCTTT	CASSPGPNTEAFF
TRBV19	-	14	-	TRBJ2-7	TGTGCCACTACAGCCGGGACGGGGGTTTACGAGCAGTACTTC	CATTAGTGVYEQYF
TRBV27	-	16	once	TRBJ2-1	TGTGCCAGCAGTGCCTGGGCGTTGCGGCTTAACGATGAGCAGTTCTTC	CASSAWALRLNDEQFF
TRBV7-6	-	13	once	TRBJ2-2	TGTGCCAGCAGCTTACTAGGTGGTGGGGAGCTGTTTTTT	CASSLLGGGELFF